These 30 T cell receptor beta chains came from one sample sequenced in a study of blood T cell repertoires in COVID-19. Generated by immunoSEQ multiplex PCR, the TCRdb table keeps only in-frame clones and is missing some. The table records a few hundred thousand clones, about 85% of them present only once. The sequencing sample was made of peripheral blood. The receptors originated from a woman between 18 and 29 years old with acute or convalescent COVID-19.

This clone was observed a few times. This CDR3 is also generated by other DNA sequences in the sample. The rearrangement joins TRBV5-1 to TRBJ1-5; D is unresolved. Deletions cut 0 bases from V and 5 bases from J, with 9 bases between. Germline V gives CDR1 SGHRS, CDR2 YFSETQ. This CDR3 is 14 amino acids long. The CDR3 is CASSLGAGDQPQHF. The CDR3 nucleotides are TGCGCCAGCAGCTTGGGGGCAGGCGATCAGCCCCAGCATTTT. The whole variable domain, remainder taken from reference TRBV5-1 and TRBJ1-5, is KAGVTQTPRYLIKTRGQQVTLSCSPISGHRSVSWYQQTPGQGLQFLFEYFSETQRNKGNFPGRFSGRQFSNSRSEMNVSTLELGDSALYLCASSLGAGDQPQHFGDGTRLSIL.

The J gene is TRBJ1-1, the V gene TRBV2, with D possibly being TRBD1 (5 bases). The CDR3 runs 14 residues. In germline, CDR1 is SNHLY, CDR2 FYNNEI. The V end lost 4 bases, the J end lost 2 bases, and 11 bases lay between the germline ends. The DNA for the CDR3 is TGTGCCAGCAGTGTCTCCAGGACAAACACTGAAGCTTTCTTT. Translating gives CASSVSRTNTEAFF.

This chain joins TRBV27 and TRBJ1-2; D is possibly TRBD1 (5 bases). Germline CDR1 is MNHEY and CDR2 is SMNVEV (reference sequence). CDR3 size: 15 residues. Trimming stripped 6 bases from V and 4 bases from J, with 18 bases between. The CDR3 here is CASSAQPGLGYGYTF. CDR3 coding DNA: TGTGCCAGCAGCGCCCAGCCAGGGTTGGGCTATGGCTACACCTTC.

The chain employs TRBV15 and TRBJ1-4; no firm D call. CDR3 length: 14 amino acids. Trimming left V 1 base short and J 6 bases short, with 9 bases between. CDR1 LNHNV and CDR2 YYDKDF come from the germline V gene (reference sequence). The CDR3 DNA reads as TGTGCCACCAGCAGAGGGACTGTAGATGAAAAACTGTTTTTT. As protein: CATSRGTVDEKLFF.

The chain employs TRBV2 and TRBJ1-3; D is unclear. Germline V lookup: CDR1 SNHLY, CDR2 FYNNEI. V lost 4 bases to trimming and J lost 6 bases, with 22 bases between them. This CDR3 comprises 17 residues. CDR3 loop: CASSAQQGRLRENTIYF. The CDR3, as DNA: TGTGCCAGCAGTGCCCAACAAGGGCGGCTTCGGGAAAACACCATATATTTT. Full variable domain (outside the CDR3, taken from reference TRBV2 and TRBJ1-3): EPEVTQTPSHQVTQMGQEVILRCVPISNHLYFYWYRQILGQKVEFLVSFYNNEISEKSEIFDDQFSVERPDGSNFTLKIRSTKLEDSAMYFCASSAQQGRLRENTIYFGEGSWLTVV.

The chain employs TRBV15 and TRBJ1-2; D unresolved. The CDR3 contains 15 residues. Germline loops: CDR1 LNHNV, CDR2 YYDKDF (reference sequence). The V end was cut by 0 bases, the J end by 7 bases, with 15 bases between. In nucleotides, the CDR3 is TGTGCCACCAGCAGAGATCCGGAGGGCCTCGGTGGCTACACCTTC. Translated: CATSRDPEGLGGYTF. Filled out from reference TRBV15 and TRBJ1-2, the complete variable domain reads DAMVIQNPRYQVTQFGKPVTLSCSQTLNHNVMYWYQQKSSQAPKLLFHYYDKDFNNEADTPDNFQSRRPNTSFCFLDIRSPGLGDTAMYLCATSRDPEGLGGYTFGSGTRLTVV.

The chain combines TRBV12-3 or TRBV12-4 with TRBJ2-7; the D is unclear. V dropped 2 bases and J dropped 3 bases, with 8 bases sitting between them. The CDR3 sequence is 13 residues long. The CDR3 reads CASSLSGHYEQYF. CDR3 bases: TGTGCCAGCAGTTTATCGGGTCACTACGAGCAGTACTTC.

The gene calls are TRBV27 and TRBJ1-3; 7 nucleotides match TRBD1. Germline CDR1 and CDR2: MNHEY and SMNVEV (reference sequence). The V and J ends lost 8 bases and 0 bases, in that order; junction bases with no gene match: 4. The CDR3 covers 14 residues. The DNA for the CDR3 is TGTGCCAGCGACAGGGCCGTCTCTGGAAACACCATATATTTT. Its translation is CASDRAVSGNTIYF.

The chain links TRBV28 to TRBJ1-2, with TRBD1 identical over 7 bases. The germline V gene has CDR1 MDHEN and CDR2 SYDVKM. Trimming cost V 8 bases and J 8 bases; bases outside gene matches: 8. This CDR3 contains 12 residues. The CDR3 DNA sequence: TGTGCCAGCCGGAGAGGGGGCGAAGGCTACACCTTC. Its protein is CASRRGGEGYTF.

This clone was seen just once. This sequence joins TRBV30 and TRBJ1-2; D ambiguous. The V gene lost 0 bases and the J gene lost 8 bases, with 7 bases spanning the gap. The CDR3 sequence is 11 residues long. Germline V gives CDR1 GTSNPN, CDR2 SVGIG (reference sequence). The DNA of the CDR3 is TGTGCCTGGAGTGTCCGGGAGGGCTACACCTTC. Translation gives CAWSVREGYTF.

This rearrangement joins TRBV18 to TRBJ2-4; the D gene is possibly TRBD2 (5 bases). CDR3 size: 14 residues. CDR1 and CDR2 from the germline V gene are KGHSH and LQKENI. V was clipped by 4 bases and J by 0 bases, with 7 bases between them. The CDR3 nucleotides are TGTGCCAGCTCACTAGCGACAGCCAAAAACATTCAGTACTTC. This codes for CASSLATAKNIQYF.

The chain joins TRBV7-2 to TRBJ2-6; 9 positions match TRBD1. This CDR3 spans 17 amino acids. V was pared by 5 bases and J by 0 bases, with 5 bases of the junction left unmatched. Germline assignment: CDR1 SGHTA and CDR2 FQGNSA. CDR3 loop: CASSRTGAISGANVLTF. DNA of the CDR3: TGTGCCAGCAGCCGGACAGGGGCCATCTCTGGGGCCAACGTCCTGACTTTC. Drawing the rest from reference TRBV7-2 and TRBJ2-6, the complete variable domain is GAGVSQSPSNKVTEKGKDVELRCDPISGHTALYWYRQSLGQGLEFLIYFQGNSAPDKSGLPSDRFSAERTGGSVSTLTIQRTQQEDSAVYLCASSRTGAISGANVLTFGAGSRLTVL.

This chain links TRBV4-1 with TRBJ1-5, with D unresolved. This CDR3 region has 14 residues. Germline V gene sequence: CDR1 MGHRA, CDR2 YSYEKL. Trimming shortened V by 0 bases and J by 9 bases, and 12 bases separated the two germline ends. CDR3 amino acids: CASSQDILLRPQHF. In DNA form, the CDR3 reads TGCGCCAGCAGCCAAGATATCCTCCTGAGGCCCCAGCATTTT.

This clone was seen once. The chain links TRBV5-1 to TRBJ1-1, with unresolved D. The CDR3 length is 14 residues. Trimming removed 4 bases from V and 3 bases from J, with 13 bases in between. CDR1 is SGHRS and CDR2 is YFSETQ in the germline V gene. The CDR3 DNA reads as TGCGCCAGCAGCCTTCGGGAGAGGGACACTGAAGCTTTCTTT. It yields the protein CASSLRERDTEAFF.

The chain combines TRBV9 with TRBJ1-3, with D perhaps TRBD1 (6 bases). The CDR3 sequence is 17 residues long. Deletions cut 3 bases from V and 0 bases from J, with 16 bases between. Per the germline V gene, CDR1 is SGDLS and CDR2 is YYNGEE. Here the CDR3 reads CASSGATTGYSGNTIYF. The CDR3 region has the DNA TGTGCCAGCAGCGGGGCAACTACAGGGTACTCTGGAAACACCATATATTTT.

In this sample, this clone turned up a few times. The gene calls are TRBV6-5 and TRBJ1-4; no definite D call. The CDR3 spans 15 residues. Germline CDR1 reads MNHEY; CDR2 reads SVGAGI. The V end lost 2 bases, the J end lost 6 bases, and 13 bases lay between the germline ends. The CDR3 nucleotides are TGTGCCAGCAGTTACACGTTGAACAGAGATGAAAAACTGTTTTTT. Its translation is CASSYTLNRDEKLFF.

The chain uses TRBV6-6 and TRBJ2-7; 9 bases match TRBD1. The germline V gene encodes CDR1 MNHNY and CDR2 SVGAGI (reference sequence). The CDR3 loop spans 15 amino acids. Germline trimming cut 2 bases from V and 6 bases from J; bases unmatched to any gene: 8. CDR3 sequence (DNA): TGTGCCAGCAGTTACGGGGGACAGGGACGGCTCGAGCAGTACTTC. Protein: CASSYGGQGRLEQYF.

As regards this clone: The sample has other DNA sequences that encode this CDR3 too. V is TRBV6-1 and J is TRBJ2-7; D is possibly TRBD1 (5 bases). Between the trimmed V and J ends, which lost 1 base and 3 bases, there was a span of 10 bases. CDR1 MNHNS and CDR2 SASEGT come from the germline V gene. This CDR3 region has 14 residues. For the CDR3, the DNA is TGTGCCAGCAGTGAAGTCGCAGGGAACTACGAGCAGTACTTC. Protein: CASSEVAGNYEQYF.

This clone appeared a single time. The V call is TRBV5-8, the J call TRBJ1-5; a weak D match, TRBD1 (5 bases). Trimming took 4 bases from V and 4 from J, leaving 12 bases between them. This CDR3 contains 14 residues. The germline CDR1 and CDR2 sequences are SGHTS and YDEGEE. CDR3 sequence reads: CASSPGEGNQPQHF. The CDR3 region has the DNA TGTGCCAGCAGCCCTGGGGAGGGGAATCAGCCCCAGCATTTT.

V gene TRBV10-3 combines with J gene TRBJ2-7; D may be TRBD1 (6 bases). CDR3 size: 15 residues. Between the trimmed V and J ends, which lost 2 bases and 2 bases, there was a span of 13 bases. Germline CDR1 is ENHRY and CDR2 is SYGVKD. The CDR3 protein is CAISEKSTGTYEQYF. The CDR3 region has the DNA TGTGCCATCAGTGAGAAATCAACAGGGACCTACGAGCAGTACTTC.

The J gene is TRBJ2-7, the V gene TRBV5-1; 9 bases fit TRBD2. Trimming at V came to 4 bases and at J to 2 bases, leaving 7 bases not matched to a gene. The V gene's germline CDR1 is SGHRS and CDR2 YFSETQ. The CDR3 is made up of 15 amino acids. The CDR3 DNA reads TGCGCCAGCAGCCTAGGACTAGCGTGGGCCTACGAGCAGTACTTC. Translation: CASSLGLAWAYEQYF.

This chain's CDR3 is CATSRDLARRAGSGELFF. CDR3 in DNA: TGTGCCACCAGCAGAGATTTAGCTCGGCGGGCCGGGTCCGGGGAGCTGTTTTTT. This chain links TRBV15 with TRBJ2-2; weak D call: TRBD2 (5 bases). CDR3 length: 18 amino acids. Looked up from germline, CDR1 is LNHNV and CDR2 is YYDKDF (reference sequence). V lost 0 bases and J 6 bases, leaving 20 bases between the germline ends.

The chain couples TRBV27 to TRBJ1-2, with 7 bases aligning to TRBD1. This CDR3 is 13 amino acids long. Germline CDR1 is MNHEY and CDR2 is SMNVEV (reference sequence). Trimming took 6 bases from V and 5 from J; bases not matched to a gene: 6. In DNA, the CDR3 is TGTGCCAGCAGCTTAGGGGGCGAGTATGGCTACACCTTC. It codes for CASSLGGEYGYTF.

This clone has only a few counts. The J gene is TRBJ1-2, the V gene TRBV5-6; tentatively, D is TRBD1 (5 bases). This CDR3 is 14 amino acids long. V was cut by 4 bases and J by 4 bases, with 14 bases left in between. Germline V CDR1 and CDR2: SGHDT, YYEEEE. CDR3: CASSPVGQIYGYTF. DNA of the CDR3: TGTGCCAGCAGCCCGGTTGGACAAATCTATGGCTACACCTTC.

This sequence joins TRBV3-1 (or the pseudogene TRBV3-2) and TRBJ1-2; D may be TRBD1 (6 bases). The V end was cut by 0 bases, the J end by 6 bases, with 11 bases between. Germline V gene lookup returns CDR1 LGHDT and CDR2 YNNKEL (reference sequence). The CDR3 extends over 14 amino acids. The CDR3: CASSQDVSGDGYTF. CDR3 coding DNA: TGTGCCAGCAGCCAAGATGTGTCAGGGGATGGCTACACCTTC.

The genes are TRBV6-5 and TRBJ1-4, with a possible D match to TRBD1 (6 bases). CDR3 length: 15 amino acids. Germline V gives CDR1 MNHEY, CDR2 SVGAGI. V lost 4 bases and J 1 base, leaving 10 bases between the germline ends. In DNA form, the CDR3 reads TGTGCCAGCAGTTGGTACAGGGAAACTAATGAAAAACTGTTTTTT. Amino acid sequence: CASSWYRETNEKLFF.

This chain uses TRBV6-6 with TRBJ1-1, with D possibly TRBD1 on 6 matching bases. The CDR3 totals 14 residues. V dropped 3 bases and J dropped 1 base, with 9 bases sitting between them. Germline CDR1 MNHNY, CDR2 SVGAGI (reference sequence). CDR3 nucleotides: TGTGCCAGCAGTTATTCACAGGGGAACACTGAAGCTTTCTTT. Residues: CASSYSQGNTEAFF.

This chain uses TRBV5-4 with TRBJ2-3, with 11 bases that match TRBD2. The CDR3 totals 14 residues. Losses at the gene ends were 9 bases for V and 0 bases for J; bases not matched to a gene: 3. Germline V gene sequence: CDR1 SGHNT, CDR2 YYREEE (reference sequence). The chain's CDR3 is CATRTSGSTDTQYF. The CDR3 region has the DNA TGTGCCACCCGGACTAGCGGGAGCACAGATACGCAGTATTTT.

This chain uses TRBV4-1 with TRBJ2-3; the match to TRBD2 covers 8 bases. The germline V gene has CDR1 MGHRA and CDR2 YSYEKL. With 2 bases clipped from V and 3 bases from J, the junction kept 7 bases outside the gene matches. This CDR3 has 16 amino acids. The CDR3 protein is CASSQNGRGGTDTQYF. The CDR3 region has the DNA TGCGCCAGCAGCCAAAACGGGAGGGGGGGTACAGATACGCAGTATTTT.

This clone was recorded only once. The chain is built from TRBV5-1 and TRBJ1-2; D is uncertain. The V gene lost 0 bases and the J gene lost 1 base, with 7 bases spanning the gap. This CDR3 region has 14 residues. CDR1 is SGHRS, CDR2 YFSETQ, per germline. CDR3 DNA: TGCGCCAGCAGCTTGGACAGTATTAACTATGGCTACACCTTC. This gives the protein CASSLDSINYGYTF.